One and the same sample provided the 22 T cell receptor beta chains below, sequenced in a study of OX40 agonist ivuxolimab in advanced cancers. The table came from immunoSEQ multiplex PCR; TCRdb's copy has only in-frame clones and leaves some out. The table lists over 25,000 clones, roughly 80% of them singletons, with less than 25% in the top ten. This specimen consisted of CD4+ or CD8+ T cells sorted from blood, obtained in a trial of the OX40 agonist ivuxolimab. Every receptor here comes from an adult with an advanced solid tumor such as melanoma, head and neck, liver or kidney cancer.

J is TRBJ2-7 and V is TRBV11-2; 7 bases match TRBD1. Trimming at V came to 4 bases and at J to 4 bases, leaving 13 bases not matched to a gene. Germline loops: CDR1 SGHAT, CDR2 FQNNGV. This CDR3 spans 16 amino acids. In nucleotides, the CDR3 is TGTGCCAGCAGCTCTCAAACTTCCGGGACAGCTTACGAGCAGTACTTC. Its translation is CASSSQTSGTAYEQYF.

The table lists this clone with a count of one. The chain joins TRBV19 to TRBJ2-1; D is possibly TRBD2 (7 bases). Germline-derived CDR1 and CDR2 are LNHDA and SQIVND (reference sequence). Trimming removed 6 bases from V and 4 bases from J, with 16 bases in between. This CDR3 contains 15 residues. CDR3 in DNA: TGTGCCAGTAGACCCCAAGGGGGGGGATACAATGAGCAGTTCTTC. Amino acids: CASRPQGGGYNEQFF.

The chain is built from TRBV13 and TRBJ2-3; no definite D call. With 1 base removed from V and 6 bases from J, the gap between germline ends came to 8 bases. The CDR3 has 13 residues. The germline V gene encodes CDR1 PRHDT and CDR2 FYEKMQ (reference sequence). The CDR3 protein is CASSLEVADTQYF. The DNA for the CDR3 is TGTGCCAGCAGCTTAGAGGTCGCGGATACGCAGTATTTT.

The V gene is TRBV6-5, the J gene TRBJ2-5, with D perhaps TRBD2 (6 bases). The J call may be mistaken, given a closer DNA end match to TRBJ2-7. From germline, CDR1 is MNHEY and CDR2 SVGAGI. There are 13 residues in the CDR3. CDR3 loop: CASRPGLTYEQYF. The CDR3, as DNA: TGTGCCAGCAGACCGGGACTCACCTACGAGCAGTACTTC.

This sequence joins TRBV15 and TRBJ2-3, with 11 bases fitting TRBD1. CDR3 length: 18 amino acids. V was pared by 5 bases and J by 2 bases, with 12 bases of the junction left unmatched. The germline V gene has CDR1 LNHNV and CDR2 YYDKDF (reference sequence). The CDR3 reads CATSPRTGGVGDTDTQYF. DNA for the CDR3: TGTGCCACCAGCCCCCGGACAGGGGGCGTGGGGGACACAGATACGCAGTATTTT.

This clone occurred once. The J gene is TRBJ1-1, the V gene TRBV27; D might be TRBD1 (5 bases). There are 13 residues in the CDR3. CDR1 and CDR2 (germline): MNHEY, SMNVEV (reference sequence). Trimming removed 3 bases from V and 4 bases from J, with 9 bases in between. CDR3 DNA: TGTGCCAGCAGTTTGGGACTTGCCACTGAAGCTTTCTTT. Protein sequence: CASSLGLATEAFF.

The chain recombines TRBV2 with TRBJ1-1, with D hard to call. Looked up from germline, CDR1 is SNHLY and CDR2 is FYNNEI. V shed 9 bases and J shed 5 bases, with 10 bases lying between them. This CDR3 region has 11 residues. The CDR3 DNA reads as TGTGCCAGTGCGGGAGGGACTGAAGCTTTCTTT. Its protein is CASAGGTEAFF.

The J gene is TRBJ2-7, the V gene TRBV6-5; D is undetermined. CDR1 is MNHEY and CDR2 is SVGAGI in the germline V gene. This CDR3 is 13 amino acids long. V lost 5 bases to trimming and J lost 6 bases, with 14 bases between them. In nucleotides, the CDR3 is TGTGCCAGCAGTCTCTCCCTACGCGCCGAGCAGTACTTC. Translation: CASSLSLRAEQYF.

The V gene is TRBV9, the J gene TRBJ2-1; either TRBD1 or TRBD2 may fit D (6 bases each). The germline gives CDR1 SGDLS, CDR2 YYNGEE. The CDR3 is made up of 15 amino acids. Between the trimmed V and J ends, which lost 0 bases and 8 bases, there was a span of 15 bases. CDR3 nucleotides: TGTGCCAGCAGCGTAGTATCGGGGGCCACGGATGAGCAGTTCTTC. It codes for CASSVVSGATDEQFF.

The chain is built from TRBV19 and TRBJ2-2; 8 nucleotides align to TRBD1. CDR1 is LNHDA, CDR2 SQIVND, per germline (reference sequence). The CDR3 runs 15 residues. V shed 2 bases, J shed 5 bases, and the junction held 4 bases outside the gene matches. The chain's CDR3 is CASSISQGATGELFF. Here the CDR3 DNA reads TGTGCCAGTAGTATAAGCCAGGGGGCAACCGGGGAGCTGTTTTTT.

The chain has TRBV6-1 and TRBJ2-5; 9 positions match TRBD1. V shed 1 base and J 5 bases; nucleotides not matched to a gene: 8. CDR3 length: 16 residues. Germline V lookup: CDR1 MNHNS, CDR2 SASEGT. The CDR3 reads CASSEVDRTGDETQYF. The DNA for the CDR3 is TGTGCCAGCAGTGAAGTGGACCGGACAGGGGATGAGACCCAGTACTTC.

This rearrangement joins TRBV4-3 to TRBJ1-5; TRBD1 might be the D (5 bases). The V gene lost 0 bases and the J gene lost 1 base, with 13 bases spanning the gap. The CDR3 spans 17 residues. From germline, CDR1 is LGHNA and CDR2 YSLEER. CDR3: CASSQDYDEGSNQPQHF. The CDR3 bases are TGCGCCAGCAGCCAAGATTATGATGAGGGGAGCAATCAGCCCCAGCATTTT.

The chain combines TRBV2 with TRBJ1-1, with 12 bases fitting TRBD1. V dropped 8 bases and J dropped 10; count of bases not matched to a gene: 14. The CDR3 sequence is 15 residues long. Germline V gene data show CDR1 as SNHLY and CDR2 as FYNNEI. The DNA for the CDR3 is TGTGCCAGCCGGGATCTGACGGGACAGGGGGCTGTAGCTTTCTTT. Its translation: CASRDLTGQGAVAFF.

This clone was seen only once. The chain carries TRBV6-4 and TRBJ1-1; TRBD1 might be the D (6 bases). Trimming stripped 8 bases from V and 3 bases from J, with 13 bases between. The CDR3 runs to 13 residues. Germline V gives CDR1 MRHNA, CDR2 SNTAGT. Written as DNA, the CDR3 is TGTGCCAGCCGGACAGAGTGGGACACTGAAGCTTTCTTT. This translates into CASRTEWDTEAFF.

This chain joins TRBV6-5 and TRBJ1-1; D gene unclear. Germline CDR1 is MNHEY and CDR2 is SVGAGI. V lost 5 bases and J lost 1, with 8 bases in between. There are 13 residues in the CDR3. CDR3 sequence reads: CASSPGRNTEAFF. CDR3 DNA sequence: TGTGCCAGCAGTCCGGGGAGGAACACTGAAGCTTTCTTT.

This sequence joins TRBV7-2 and TRBJ1-6, with 9 positions matching TRBD1. Germline CDR1 reads SGHTA; CDR2 reads FQGNSA. V lost 5 bases to trimming and J lost 8 bases; unmatched junction nucleotides: 4. The CDR3 consists of 14 residues. This CDR3 is CASSRTGVDSPLHF. Written as DNA, the CDR3 is TGTGCCAGCAGCCGGACAGGGGTGGATTCACCCCTCCACTTT. Combining the CDR3 with reference TRBV7-2 and TRBJ1-6 gives the whole variable domain GAGVSQSPSNKVTEKGKDVELRCDPISGHTALYWYRQSLGQGLEFLIYFQGNSAPDKSGLPSDRFSAERTGGSVSTLTIQRTQQEDSAVYLCASSRTGVDSPLHFGNGTRLTVT.

The chain uses TRBV30 and TRBJ2-7; tentatively, D is TRBD2 (5 bases). V lost 2 bases to trimming and J lost 9 bases, with 8 bases between them. Germline CDR1 reads GTSNPN; CDR2 reads SVGIG (reference sequence). The CDR3 runs 10 residues. CDR3 protein: CAWSRGVQYF. As DNA, the CDR3 is TGTGCCTGGAGTCGGGGAGTGCAGTACTTC.

This chain joins TRBV4-3 and TRBJ1-3; D ambiguous. This CDR3 has 15 residues. With 0 bases removed from V and 0 bases from J, the gap between germline ends came to 6 bases. Looked up from germline, CDR1 is LGHNA and CDR2 is YSLEER. The CDR3 loop is CASSQEWSSGNTIYF. The CDR3 nucleotides read TGCGCCAGCAGCCAAGAGTGGAGCTCTGGAAACACCATATATTTT.

V and J are TRBV2 and TRBJ2-1; the D gene is possibly TRBD1 (6 bases). The CDR3 runs 14 residues. V dropped 4 bases and J dropped 6 bases, with 13 bases sitting between them. The germline V gene has CDR1 SNHLY and CDR2 FYNNEI. CDR3 in amino acids: CASSGQASANEQFF. CDR3 nucleotides: TGTGCCAGCAGTGGACAGGCCTCCGCCAATGAGCAGTTCTTC.

The J gene is TRBJ2-6, the V gene TRBV27, with unresolved D. V shed 5 bases and J shed 0 bases, with 5 bases lying between them. The CDR3 loop spans 14 amino acids. Germline CDR1 reads MNHEY; CDR2 reads SMNVEV (reference sequence). CDR3 residues: CASSHPSGANVLTF. Here the CDR3 DNA reads TGTGCCAGCAGTCACCCCTCTGGGGCCAACGTCCTGACTTTC.

The DNA for the CDR3 is TGCAGCGTTGAATTAGTAACCTACAATGAGCAGTTCTTC. Its translation is CSVELVTYNEQFF. The genes are TRBV29-1 and TRBJ2-1; no firm D call. Trimming removed 2 bases at V and 2 bases at J, with 7 bases between. The germline V gene encodes CDR1 SQVTM and CDR2 ANQGSEA. The CDR3 covers 13 residues.

The chain combines TRBV6-1 with TRBJ1-5, with 8 bases lining up with TRBD1. Per germline, CDR1 MNHNS and CDR2 SASEGT. The CDR3 sequence is 15 residues long. The ends lost 7 bases at V and 2 bases at J; junction bases unmatched: 7. CDR3: CASTPTGEGNQPQHF. The CDR3 DNA is TGTGCCAGCACTCCGACAGGGGAAGGCAATCAGCCCCAGCATTTT.